The 8 T cell receptor beta chains presented below share a single source sample, sequenced in a study of T cell repertoires in cytomegalovirus infection. TCRdb reanalysed the reads using MiXCR and keeps one entry per CDR3 protein. The table records 160,000 or so distinct CDR3 sequences, more than 15% of them present only once. The material sequenced was CD8+ T cells from PBMCs. All receptors derive from a human donor in good health (CMV status not recorded). Some clones in this sample may be carry-over from other donors' samples.

This clonotype was detected ten times or more. This chain joins TRBV7-2 and TRBJ2-1, with D maybe TRBD2 (5 bases). From germline, CDR1 is SGHTA and CDR2 FQGNSA. This CDR3 has 17 amino acids. V lost 6 bases to trimming and J lost 0 bases, with 18 bases between them. CDR3 sequence (DNA): TGTGCCAGCAGTTTGGACTCAGAAGCCTACTCCTACAATGAGCAGTTCTTC. It codes for CASSLDSEAYSYNEQFF.

J is TRBJ2-1 and V is TRBV28; no clear D. The germline CDR1 and CDR2 sequences are MDHEN and SYDVKM. Trimming left V 3 bases short and J 6 bases short, with 9 bases between. CDR3 length: 13 residues. CDR3 protein: CASSFLNRNEQFF. CDR3 bases: TGTGCCAGCAGTTTCCTGAACCGCAATGAGCAGTTCTTC.

The genes are TRBV6-2 or TRBV6-3 and TRBJ2-2; a possible D gene is TRBD2 (5 bases). The CDR3 is made up of 15 amino acids. CDR1 and CDR2 (germline): MNHEY, SVGEGT. The V and J ends lost 7 bases and 4 bases respectively, with 16 bases between them. CDR3 sequence (DNA): TGTGCCAGCACCCCCGCAAGGGAGACCACCGGGGAGCTGTTTTTT. Translation: CASTPARETTGELFF.

The chain recombines TRBV5-1 with TRBJ2-1; a possible D gene is TRBD1 (5 bases). Between the trimmed V and J ends, which lost 1 base and 9 bases, there was a span of 17 bases. The CDR3 is 15 residues long. Germline CDR1 is SGHRS and CDR2 is YFSETQ. CDR3 bases: TGCGCCAGCAGCTTGCTCGACAGCCCCTCGGGTGAGCAGTTCTTC. It translates to CASSLLDSPSGEQFF. The entire variable domain, with the rest obtained from reference TRBV5-1 and TRBJ2-1, is as follows: KAGVTQTPRYLIKTRGQQVTLSCSPISGHRSVSWYQQTPGQGLQFLFEYFSETQRNKGNFPGRFSGRQFSNSRSEMNVSTLELGDSALYLCASSLLDSPSGEQFFGPGTRLTVL.

The chain has TRBV27 and TRBJ1-1; 9 nucleotides match TRBD1. The junction had 3 bases not matched to a gene; V was cut back by 7 bases and J by 3 bases. CDR3 length equals 13 residues. Germline V gives CDR1 MNHEY, CDR2 SMNVEV (reference sequence). The CDR3 sequence: CASTRTGDTEAFF. CDR3 bases: TGTGCCAGCACCCGGACAGGGGACACTGAAGCTTTCTTT.

This clonotype was detected only a few times. This chain links TRBV7-9 with TRBJ1-5, with D uncertain. The CDR3 length is 12 residues. Germline assignment: CDR1 SEHNR and CDR2 FQNEAQ (reference sequence). V gave up 5 bases and J gave up 7 bases, with 9 bases separating them. This chain's CDR3 is CASSPLGQPQHF. DNA for the CDR3: TGTGCCAGCAGCCCCTTAGGGCAGCCCCAGCATTTT.

Only a few counts were recorded for this clonotype. CDR3 bases: TGTGCCAGCAGTTCTAGAACTTTTAGCTCCTACAATGAGCAGTTCTTC. Protein product: CASSSRTFSSYNEQFF. The chain couples TRBV28 to TRBJ2-1; no clear D gene. Germline V gene lookup returns CDR1 MDHEN and CDR2 SYDVKM. Trimming took off 4 bases at V and 0 bases at J, with 13 bases between the two ends. The CDR3 extends over 16 amino acids.

In its sample, this clonotype was seen a few times. CDR3 residues: CASRSGTGLGELFF. CDR3 coding DNA: TGTGCCAGCCGCTCCGGGACAGGCCTCGGGGAGCTGTTTTTT. The chain joins TRBV27 to TRBJ2-2; 8 nucleotides agree with TRBD1. With V trimmed by 8 bases and J by 7 bases, 9 bases remained unmatched. Germline CDR1 reads MNHEY; CDR2 reads SMNVEV (reference sequence). The CDR3 sequence is 14 residues long.